Below are 21 T cell receptor beta chains sequenced from a single sample in a study of cytomegalovirus exposure and HLA in healthy donors. PCR involved 60 Vbeta and 13 Jbeta primers. Clones were sequenced by immunoSEQ multiplex PCR, and TCRdb holds only the in-frame ones, with some missing. The sample consists of 120,000 to 150,000 clones, 65% to 80% of them appearing once. What was sequenced was PBMCs. All receptors come from a woman aged 40 to 50 in good health and CMV-seronegative.

The CDR3 DNA follows: TGTGCCAGCTCACCCGGGACAGGGGGCATCGAAAAACTGTTTTTT. It yields the protein CASSPGTGGIEKLFF. The chain uses TRBV18 and TRBJ1-4, with TRBD1 matching over 12 bases. V dropped 3 bases and J dropped 8; count of bases not matched to a gene: 4. The CDR3 length is 15 residues. Germline lookup yields CDR1 KGHSH and CDR2 LQKENI.

V and J are TRBV10-3 and TRBJ2-5, with a tentative D call TRBD1 (5 bases). The ends were cut back, 6 bases at V and 4 bases at J, with 18 bases in the middle. The CDR3 has 15 residues. CDR1 ENHRY and CDR2 SYGVKD come from the germline V gene. The CDR3 is CAIREPGLGRETQYF. The CDR3 region has the DNA TGTGCCATCAGAGAACCAGGGCTTGGGCGAGAGACCCAGTACTTC.

V and J are TRBV6-4 and TRBJ1-1, with D uncertain. Germline-derived CDR1 and CDR2 are MRHNA and SNTAGT. With 4 bases removed from V and 1 base from J, the gap between germline ends came to 7 bases. CDR3 size: 13 residues. The CDR3 sequence: CASSVTTNTEAFF. The CDR3 nucleotides are TGTGCCAGCAGTGTGACTACGAACACTGAAGCTTTCTTT.

The chain couples TRBV27 to TRBJ2-2; maybe TRBD1 (6 bases). V lost 8 bases and J 6 bases, leaving 13 bases between the germline ends. Germline V gene data show CDR1 as MNHEY and CDR2 as SMNVEV (reference sequence). This CDR3 is built from 13 residues. The CDR3 loop is CASGQGFPGELFF. DNA of the CDR3: TGTGCCAGCGGGCAGGGGTTCCCCGGGGAGCTGTTTTTT.

The count of this clone is one. V usage is TRBV18 and J usage is TRBJ1-5, with D tentatively TRBD1 (6 bases). Germline V gene sequence: CDR1 KGHSH, CDR2 LQKENI. The CDR3 has 17 amino acids. V lost 6 bases and J 2 bases, leaving 20 bases between the germline ends. CDR3 bases: TGTGCCAGCTCCCCTATTGGGGGCTGGGTGGGCAATCAGCCCCAGCATTTT. Translated: CASSPIGGWVGNQPQHF.

The gene calls are TRBV5-6 and TRBJ2-7; possible D gene TRBD1, 5 bases. Germline V gives CDR1 SGHDT, CDR2 YYEEEE. V was trimmed by 3 bases and J by 0 bases, leaving 22 bases between them. This CDR3 is 18 amino acids long. CDR3 in amino acids: CASSSEEPSGSGSYEQYF. The CDR3 region has the DNA TGTGCCAGCAGCTCTGAGGAGCCGTCAGGGTCAGGCTCCTACGAGCAGTACTTC.

The rearrangement links TRBV5-4 to TRBJ2-5; 8 bases align to TRBD1. V trimming: 4 bases; J trimming: 4 bases; junction bases outside the gene matches: 6. CDR1 is SGHNT and CDR2 is YYREEE in the germline V gene (reference sequence). The length of the CDR3 is 14 residues. CDR3 sequence: CASSRQGALETQYF. The CDR3 DNA reads as TGTGCCAGCAGCCGTCAGGGGGCATTAGAGACCCAGTACTTC.

J is TRBJ1-1 and V is TRBV2, with 7 bases identical to TRBD1. In germline, CDR1 is SNHLY, CDR2 FYNNEI. Trimming removed 4 bases from V and 6 bases from J; junction bases left unmatched: 8. This CDR3 is built from 14 residues. CDR3 coding DNA: TGTGCCAGCAGTGGTGACAGGGTTGGCGCTGAAGCTTTCTTT. This encodes CASSGDRVGAEAFF.

This clone was observed once. The chain uses TRBV19 and TRBJ1-5; 9 bases line up with TRBD1. V shed 5 bases and J 6 bases; nucleotides not matched to a gene: 5. CDR1 is LNHDA, CDR2 SQIVND, per germline (reference sequence). This CDR3 region has 14 residues. CDR3 DNA sequence: TGTGCCAGTAGTGCCGGGACAGGGAGTCAGCCCCAGCATTTT. Its translation is CASSAGTGSQPQHF.

The chain employs TRBV6-1 and TRBJ2-5; possible D gene TRBD2, 8 bases. Near its end, the DNA agrees better with TRBJ2-7, so the J call may be wrong. This CDR3 region has 22 residues. CDR1 and CDR2 (germline): MNHNS, SASEGT. The CDR3 nucleotides read TGTGCCAGCAGTGAACCGGTGATCCTGACGAAGGGGGTAGCGGGACAGTCCTACGAGCAGTACTTC. It codes for CASSEPVILTKGVAGQSYEQYF.

This chain uses TRBV7-9 with TRBJ2-2; no clear D gene. The CDR3 length is 19 residues. Per germline, CDR1 SEHNR and CDR2 FQNEAQ (reference sequence). Trimming took off 1 base at V and 0 bases at J, with 18 bases between the two ends. Here the CDR3 DNA reads TGTGCCAGCAGCTTAGTACGGTTCGGGTCCCCCTCGAACACCGGGGAGCTGTTTTTT. Protein product: CASSLVRFGSPSNTGELFF.

This sequence joins TRBV28 and TRBJ1-6, with D uncertain. V gave up 6 bases and J gave up 4 bases, with 16 bases separating them. The CDR3 has 16 residues. Germline-derived CDR1 and CDR2 are MDHEN and SYDVKM. The CDR3 region has the DNA TGTGCCAGCAGACATGACCGGGATTTTTATAATTCACCCCTCCACTTT. Protein product: CASRHDRDFYNSPLHF.

V and J are TRBV7-6 and TRBJ1-5; weak D call: TRBD1 (6 bases). This CDR3 comprises 13 residues. V was pared by 6 bases and J by 4 bases, with 10 bases between. Germline CDR1 and CDR2: SGHVS and FNYEAQ. The DNA of the CDR3 is TGTGCCAGCAGTACGGGACAAAATCAGCCCCAGCATTTT. This gives the protein CASSTGQNQPQHF.

The chain carries TRBV30 and TRBJ2-7; the match to TRBD2 covers 7 bases. The V gene end was trimmed by 4 bases and the J gene end by 3 bases; junction bases not matched to a gene: 3. This CDR3 spans 12 amino acids. Germline V gene sequence: CDR1 GTSNPN, CDR2 SVGIG (reference sequence). The DNA of the CDR3 is TGTGCCTGGAAAGCTAGCGGCTACGAGCAGTACTTC. Its protein product is CAWKASGYEQYF. The entire variable domain, with the rest obtained from reference TRBV30 and TRBJ2-7, is as follows: SQTIHQWPATLVQPVGSPLSLECTVEGTSNPNLYWYRQAAGRGLQLLFYSVGIGQISSEVPQNLSASRPQDRQFILSSKKLLLSDSGFYLCAWKASGYEQYFGPGTRLTVT.

As regards this clone: The germline gene is not matched at one end of the junction; a read error may be the cause. The chain links TRBV7-9 to TRBJ1-5; TRBD1 is a possible D gene (5 bases). Germline CDR1 is SEHNR and CDR2 is FQNEAQ (reference sequence). This CDR3 region has 16 residues. As DNA, the CDR3 is TGTTCCAGCAGCTTCGTCTCGGGGGGTGCGGATCAGCCCCAGCATTTT. Its translation: CSSSFVSGGADQPQHF.

This clone was observed a handful of times. This rearrangement joins TRBV21-1 to TRBJ2-7; the listed D gene, TRBD2, was not tested against the DNA. TRBV21-1 is a known pseudogene. The CDR3 contains 18 residues. The CDR3 region has the DNA TGTGCCAGCAGCACCCGGCGGCTAGCGGGAGGGCCAGCCTACGAGCAGTACTTC. Translating gives CASSTRRLAGGPAYEQYF.

V usage is TRBV27 and J usage is TRBJ2-7; 11 bases agree with TRBD1. CDR1 MNHEY and CDR2 SMNVEV come from the germline V gene (reference sequence). This CDR3 contains 16 residues. V was pared by 8 bases and J by 2 bases, with 11 bases of the junction left unmatched. In DNA form, the CDR3 reads TGTGCCAGCGCTAGAAAACCGGGACAGGGGGCCTACGAGCAGTACTTC. Its protein product is CASARKPGQGAYEQYF.

The rearrangement joins TRBV27 to TRBJ1-5, with TRBD1 matching 9 bases. The V gene's germline CDR1 is MNHEY and CDR2 SMNVEV (reference sequence). V lost 6 bases, J lost 5 bases, and 8 bases stayed unmatched. CDR3 length equals 15 residues. The CDR3 bases are TGTGCCAGCAGATCGGGACAGGGATTCTATCAGCCCCAGCATTTT. Translation: CASRSGQGFYQPQHF.

The rearrangement uses TRBV30 and TRBJ1-3; unclear D gene. Germline V gives CDR1 GTSNPN, CDR2 SVGIG (reference sequence). The CDR3 sequence is 12 residues long. Between the trimmed V and J ends, which lost 2 bases and 4 bases, there was a span of 6 bases. The CDR3 here is CAWSPEGNTIYF. In nucleotides, the CDR3 is TGTGCCTGGAGTCCGGAGGGAAACACCATATATTTT.

The chain joins TRBV6-1 to TRBJ1-2; 9 bases agree with TRBD1. The CDR3 loop spans 13 amino acids. V lost 8 bases to trimming and J lost 6 bases; unmatched junction nucleotides: 7. From germline, CDR1 is MNHNS and CDR2 SASEGT. The CDR3 bases are TGTGCCAGCTCCACGACAGGGGGGAATGGCTACACCTTC. Residues: CASSTTGGNGYTF.

There are a few counts of this clone. The chain links TRBV5-1 to TRBJ2-2; possibly TRBD1 for D (5 bases). The V gene's germline CDR1 is SGHRS and CDR2 YFSETQ. With 1 base removed from V and 0 bases from J, the gap between germline ends came to 7 bases. This CDR3 is built from 15 residues. In DNA, the CDR3 is TGCGCCAGCAGCTTGACGGACACGAACACCGGGGAGCTGTTTTTT. Residues: CASSLTDTNTGELFF.